This T cell receptor beta chain was identified in a study of Ad26.COV2.S vaccination and SARS-CoV-2 variants. As regards this clone: Its antigen is undetermined.

Study-wide findings and caveats: Spike-specific CD8+ and CD4+ T cell responses reportedly showed substantial breadth after vaccination. Placebo and vaccine recipients had non-spike TCR breadth that was similar. Spike-specific TCR breadth was greater after Ad26.COV2.S than placebo.

TCRdb's table, derived via immunoSEQ multiplex PCR, lists solely in-frame clones and lacks some. Counted here are around 140,000 clones, more than 80% occurring once; the ten biggest clones make up 5%. V lost 4 bases, J lost 3 bases, and 3 bases stayed unmatched. The V gene's germline CDR1 is SGDLS and CDR2 YYNGEE. This CDR3 region has 15 residues. The source was peripheral blood, collected after recovery from COVID-19. This TCR came from a human donor who had recovered from COVID-19. The genes are TRBV9 and TRBJ2-1; 11 nucleotides agree with TRBD2. CDR3 loop: CASSMGLADYNEQFF. The CDR3 DNA reads as TGTGCCAGCAGCATGGGACTAGCGGACTACAATGAGCAGTTCTTC.